This TCR beta chain stems from a study of blood T cell repertoires in COVID-19. This CDR3 spans 15 amino acids. The ends lost 1 base at V and 4 bases at J; junction bases unmatched: 4. Germline V CDR1 and CDR2: SGHTA, FQGNSA. Here immunoSEQ multiplex PCR was the method, and the copy in TCRdb shows in-frame clones only, minus some. In the table there are 200,000 to 250,000 clones, approximately 80% of which are singletons. Cohort 3 recovered donors had two negative PCRs, clearance, or symptom resolution. This TCR was sampled from a man aged 60-69 years who had recovered from COVID-19. The specimen sequenced was PBMCs or T cells enriched from blood (not recorded which). The chain recombines TRBV7-2 with TRBJ1-1; 9 bases align to TRBD1. Here the CDR3 DNA reads TGTGCCAGCAGCTTAGGACAGGGGGGCGGCACTGAAGCTTTCTTT. This sequence encodes CASSLGQGGGTEAFF.